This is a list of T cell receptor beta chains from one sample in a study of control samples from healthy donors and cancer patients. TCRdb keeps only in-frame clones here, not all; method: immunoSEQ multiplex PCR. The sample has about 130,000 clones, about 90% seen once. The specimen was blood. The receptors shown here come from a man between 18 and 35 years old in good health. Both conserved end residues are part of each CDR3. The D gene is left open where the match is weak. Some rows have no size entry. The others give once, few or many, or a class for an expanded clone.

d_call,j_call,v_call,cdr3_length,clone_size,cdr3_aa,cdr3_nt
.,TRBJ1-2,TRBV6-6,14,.,CASSQTPGIYGYTF,TGTGCCAGCAGCCAAACCCCCGGGATCTATGGCTACACCTTC
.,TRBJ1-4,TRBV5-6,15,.,CASSLSPPRREKLFF,TGTGCCAGCAGCTTGTCGCCTCCCAGAAGGGAAAAACTGTTTTTT
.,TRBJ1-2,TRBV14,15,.,CASSQGHSSNYGYTF,TGTGCCAGCAGCCAAGGGCACAGTTCTAACTATGGCTACACCTTC
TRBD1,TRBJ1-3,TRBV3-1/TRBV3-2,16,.,CASSRKTGVSGNTIYF,TGTGCCAGCAGCCGCAAAACAGGGGTCTCTGGAAACACCATATATTTT
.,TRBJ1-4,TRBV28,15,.,CASSPPLGGNEKLFF,TGTGCCAGCAGTCCTCCACTTGGAGGAAATGAAAAACTGTTTTTT
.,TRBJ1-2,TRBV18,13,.,CASSPQREYGYTF,TGTGCCAGCTCGCCACAGAGGGAGTATGGCTACACCTTC
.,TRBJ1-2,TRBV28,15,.,CASTIGVGVRYGYTF,TGTGCCAGCACTATAGGAGTAGGGGTAAGGTATGGCTACACCTTC
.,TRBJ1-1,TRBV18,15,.,CASSPKQASNTEAFF,TGTGCCAGCTCACCTAAACAGGCGTCGAACACTGAAGCTTTCTTT
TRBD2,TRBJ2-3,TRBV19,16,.,CASSLIAGESTDTQYF,TGTGCCAGTAGCCTCATAGCGGGCGAATCCACAGATACGCAGTATTTT
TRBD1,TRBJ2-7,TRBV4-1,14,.,CASSQGRQGSEQYF,TGCGCCAGCAGCCAAGGCAGACAGGGCTCCGAGCAGTACTTC
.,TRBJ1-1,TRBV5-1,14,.,CASSSDAMNTEAFF,TGCGCCAGCAGCTCGGACGCTATGAACACTGAAGCTTTCTTT
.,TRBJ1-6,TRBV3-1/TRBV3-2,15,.,CASSQVLQYNSPLHF,TGTGCCAGCAGCCAAGTGTTGCAGTATAATTCACCCCTCCACTTT
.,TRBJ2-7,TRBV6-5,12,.,CATRYEDYEQYF,TGTGCCACGCGATACGAGGATTACGAGCAGTACTTC
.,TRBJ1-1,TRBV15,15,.,CATSREAGLNTEAFF,TGTGCCACCAGCAGAGAGGCAGGACTGAACACTGAAGCTTTCTTT
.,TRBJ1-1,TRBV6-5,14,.,CASSPTGFRTEAFF,TGTGCCAGCAGCCCGACAGGATTTAGGACTGAAGCTTTCTTT
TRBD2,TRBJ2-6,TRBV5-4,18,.,CASTIERGGVSGANVLTF,TGTGCCAGCACCATAGAACGCGGGGGGGTCTCTGGGGCCAACGTCCTGACTTTC
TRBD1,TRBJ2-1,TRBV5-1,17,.,CASSLAGTGAFYNEQFF,TGCGCCAGCAGCTTGGCCGGGACAGGGGCCTTCTACAATGAGCAGTTCTTC
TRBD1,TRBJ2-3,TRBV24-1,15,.,CATSDPGQETDTQYF,TGTGCCACCAGTGATCCGGGACAGGAGACAGATACGCAGTATTTT
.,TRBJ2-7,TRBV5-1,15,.,CASSFKDSGSHEQYF,TGCGCCAGCAGCTTTAAGGACAGTGGGTCCCACGAGCAGTACTTC
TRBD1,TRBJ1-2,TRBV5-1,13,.,CASSAGQGGGYTF,TGCGCCAGCAGCGCGGGACAGGGGGGCGGCTACACCTTC
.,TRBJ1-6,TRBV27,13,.,CASSGPPPSPLHF,TGTGCCAGCAGCGGTCCCCCGCCTTCACCCCTCCACTTT
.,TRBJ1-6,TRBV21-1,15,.,CASRENRAYDSPLHF,TGTGCCAGCAGAGAAAACAGGGCGTATGATTCACCCCTCCACTTT
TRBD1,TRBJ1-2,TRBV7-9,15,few,CASSLASGQGSGYTF,TGTGCCAGCAGCTTAGCGTCCGGACAGGGATCTGGCTACACCTTC
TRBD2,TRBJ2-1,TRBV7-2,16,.,CASSVGGSPSYNEQFF,TGTGCCAGCAGCGTCGGCGGGAGCCCCTCCTACAATGAGCAGTTCTTC
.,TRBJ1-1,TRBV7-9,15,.,CASSLYSTQGSEAFF,TGTGCCAGCAGCCTTTACTCGACCCAAGGGTCTGAAGCTTTCTTT
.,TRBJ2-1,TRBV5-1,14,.,CASSFGSGHNEQFF,TGCGCCAGCAGCTTTGGCAGCGGCCACAATGAGCAGTTCTTC
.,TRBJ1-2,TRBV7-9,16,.,CASSQEHGLANYGYTF,TGTGCCAGCAGCCAGGAGCACGGGCTAGCTAACTATGGCTACACCTTC
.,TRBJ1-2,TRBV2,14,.,CASSINKVNYGYTF,TGTGCCAGCAGCATTAACAAGGTTAACTATGGCTACACCTTC
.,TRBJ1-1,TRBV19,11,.,CASSIAEVAFF,TGTGCCAGTAGTATTGCAGAGGTGGCTTTCTTT
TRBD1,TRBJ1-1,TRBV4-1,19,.,CASSQDLPNRGRGNTEAFF,TGCGCCAGCAGCCAAGATCTCCCCAACAGGGGGCGGGGGAACACTGAAGCTTTCTTT
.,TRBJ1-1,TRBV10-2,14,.,CASSLSAGRQGAFF,TGCGCCAGCAGTCTATCAGCAGGGAGGCAGGGGGCTTTCTTT